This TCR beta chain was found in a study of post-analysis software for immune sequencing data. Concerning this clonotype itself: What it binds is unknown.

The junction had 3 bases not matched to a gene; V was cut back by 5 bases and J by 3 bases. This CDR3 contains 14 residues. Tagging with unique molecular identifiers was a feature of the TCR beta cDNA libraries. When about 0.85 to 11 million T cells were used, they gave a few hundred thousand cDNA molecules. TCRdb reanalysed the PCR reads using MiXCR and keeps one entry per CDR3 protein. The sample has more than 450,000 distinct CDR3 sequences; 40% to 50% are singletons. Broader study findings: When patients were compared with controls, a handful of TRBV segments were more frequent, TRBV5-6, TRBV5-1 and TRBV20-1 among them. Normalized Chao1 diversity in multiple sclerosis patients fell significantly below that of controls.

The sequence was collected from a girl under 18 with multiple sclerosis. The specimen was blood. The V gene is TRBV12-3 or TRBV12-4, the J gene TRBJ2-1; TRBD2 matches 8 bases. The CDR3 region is CASSPGGGYNEQFF. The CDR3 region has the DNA TGTGCCAGCAGTCCGGGGGGGGGCTACAATGAGCAGTTCTTC.